The clone carrying this TCR beta chain was seen repeatedly, ten times or more. This entry comes from a study of blood T cell repertoires in COVID-19. Study summary: Whether acute or convalescent, the COVID-19 samples came from the United States, Italy and Spain. T cells, B-cell-depleted T cells, or PBMCs provided the cDNA or gDNA that served as material.

Sequenced by immunoSEQ multiplex PCR; TCRdb stores in-frame clones only, minus some. Of some 230,000 clones in the sample, about 85% were seen once. A Seattle source enrolled patients during active infection and followed them longitudinally. Germline loops: CDR1 SGHAT, CDR2 FQNNGV. V lost 5 bases, J lost 5 bases, and 8 bases stayed unmatched. The CDR3 totals 15 residues. This chain uses TRBV11-2 with TRBJ2-1, with 8 bases lining up with TRBD2. The sample consisted of peripheral blood. The origin of this receptor is a woman in her forties or fifties with COVID-19, enrolled during active disease. This chain's CDR3 is CASSLRGLDNNEQFF. The CDR3 DNA sequence: TGTGCCAGCAGCCTACGGGGACTAGACAACAATGAGCAGTTCTTC.